This T cell receptor (beta chain) was sequenced in a study of cytomegalovirus exposure and HLA in healthy donors. CDR1 and CDR2 (germline): MNHEY, SVGAGI. The CDR3 runs to 13 residues. Trimming cost V 6 bases and J 11 bases, with 17 bases left between them. The PCR made use of 60 Vbeta and 13 Jbeta primers. Sequenced by immunoSEQ multiplex PCR; TCRdb stores in-frame clones only, minus some. The table shows about 190,000 clones, with about four fifths occurring only once. The receptor was isolated from a woman in her 50s in good health and CMV-seropositive. Material for sequencing was PBMCs. The chain employs TRBV6-5 and TRBJ2-1; D is perhaps TRBD2 (6 bases). The CDR3 DNA is TGTGCCAGCAGCCCCGGGACTCCGATAAAGCAGTTCTTC. This translates into CASSPGTPIKQFF.